This TCR beta chain was identified during a study of early stage breast cancer tumors. The overall study: About 80% of the 16 invasive tumors were ER+, PR+ and HER2-.

Notes on the study in general: Commonly generated sequences made up most enriched TCRB sequences shared between patients. Comparing each tissue with blood distinguished tumor from normal in most of the 16 patients.

As to this clone: Its antigen remains unknown.

Blood replicates held 0.5 ug DNA, tumor or normal breast roughly 1.5 ug, two each. Data came from immunoSEQ multiplex PCR; TCRdb stores just in-frame clones and leaves some out. Counted here are tens of thousands of clones, approximately 72% occurring once; the ten biggest clones make up roughly a third. The CDR3 spans 12 residues. Germline V lookup: CDR1 MNHNS, CDR2 SASEGT. The V end was cut by 7 bases, the J end by 2 bases, with 9 bases between. The sequence derives from a person between 50 and 60 years old with breast cancer. Sequenced sample: blood. V is TRBV6-1 and J is TRBJ2-7; D perhaps matches TRBD1 (5 bases). CDR3 protein: CASKPGPYEQYF. As DNA, the CDR3 is TGTGCCAGCAAGCCAGGGCCCTACGAGCAGTACTTC.